A single sample is the source of the 30 T cell receptor beta chains below, sequenced in a study of Tregs in tolerant kidney transplant recipients. TCRdb's table, derived via immunoSEQ multiplex PCR, lists solely in-frame clones and lacks some. The table lists some 90,000 clones, approximately 90% of them singletons. What was sequenced was CD8+ T cells from blood. These receptors were collected from a human donor in good health.

The gene calls are TRBV9 and TRBJ2-3, with TRBD1 as a possible D gene (6 bases). Germline V lookup: CDR1 SGDLS, CDR2 YYNGEE. The CDR3 sequence is 16 residues long. Trimming stripped 1 base from V and 0 bases from J, with 12 bases between. CDR3 amino acids: CASSVLGGSSTDTQYF. CDR3 DNA: TGTGCCAGCAGCGTATTAGGGGGATCTAGCACAGATACGCAGTATTTT.

The chain carries TRBV5-3 and TRBJ1-2, with D possibly TRBD1 on 5 matching bases. TRBV5-3 is filed as an ORF, its function uncertain. V lost 1 base, J lost 4 bases, and 14 bases lay in between. The CDR3 sequence is 15 residues long. The CDR3 loop reads CARSLIPGTLYGYTF. CDR3 sequence (DNA): TGTGCCAGAAGCTTGATCCCAGGGACCCTCTATGGCTACACCTTC.

There are a few counts of this clone. The V call is TRBV30, the J call TRBJ1-3; unclear D gene. CDR1 is GTSNPN and CDR2 is SVGIG in the germline V gene (reference sequence). The CDR3 extends over 12 amino acids. V lost 5 bases to trimming and J lost 4 bases, with 9 bases between them. This CDR3 reads CAWWASGNTIYF. The CDR3 nucleotides read TGTGCCTGGTGGGCATCAGGAAACACCATATATTTT.

The chain combines TRBV6-1 with TRBJ2-7; D is uncertain. This CDR3 has 16 amino acids. The V end was cut by 1 base, the J end by 0 bases, with 13 bases between. Germline V gives CDR1 MNHNS, CDR2 SASEGT. The CDR3 spells CASSEVGWQYSYEQYF. DNA for the CDR3: TGTGCCAGCAGTGAAGTGGGGTGGCAGTACTCCTACGAGCAGTACTTC.

The chain carries TRBV10-1 and TRBJ2-3; 10 bases are a match to TRBD2. The V gene's germline CDR1 is WNHNN and CDR2 SYGVQD (reference sequence). J was trimmed by 0 bases and V by 10 bases; bases with no gene match: 16. The CDR3 covers 18 residues. The chain's CDR3 is CANSFSGRLLSSTDTQYF. Here the CDR3 DNA reads TGCGCCAACTCGTTTAGCGGGAGGCTTCTCTCTAGCACAGATACGCAGTATTTT.

CDR3 sequence reads: CASSSTGTHQETQYF. In DNA, the CDR3 is TGTGCCAGCAGCTCAACCGGGACACATCAAGAGACCCAGTACTTC. The chain recombines TRBV11-3 with TRBJ2-5; D is perhaps TRBD1 (6 bases). Germline-derived CDR1 and CDR2 are SGHNT and YENEEA. The CDR3 totals 15 residues. V was trimmed by 4 bases and J by 2 bases, leaving 14 bases between them.

The chain has TRBV30 and TRBJ1-2; D unclear. Germline V gene lookup returns CDR1 GTSNPN and CDR2 SVGIG (reference sequence). The CDR3 totals 12 residues. The ends were cut back, 4 bases at V and 8 bases at J, with 14 bases in the middle. CDR3 DNA sequence: TGTGCCTGGAAGGGCCTCTTAGTCGGCTACACCTTC. Its protein product is CAWKGLLVGYTF.

The chain has TRBV19 and TRBJ2-7, with TRBD1 as a possible D gene (5 bases). Trimming removed 5 bases from V and 4 bases from J, with 9 bases in between. There are 12 residues in the CDR3. Germline-derived CDR1 and CDR2 are LNHDA and SQIVND (reference sequence). The CDR3 loop is CASSEDMYEQYF. In nucleotides, the CDR3 is TGTGCCAGTAGTGAGGACATGTACGAGCAGTACTTC.

The CDR3 bases are TGTGCCAGCAGCCAAGATAAAGGTCTCCCCTCGTATGGCTACACCTTC. This encodes CASSQDKGLPSYGYTF. The V call is TRBV14, the J call TRBJ1-2, with D uncertain. Trimming left V 0 bases short and J 5 bases short, with 16 bases between. Germline V gives CDR1 SGHDN, CDR2 FVKESK. This CDR3 is built from 16 residues. Complete variable domain (other parts from reference TRBV14 and TRBJ1-2): EAGVTQFPSHSVIEKGQTVTLRCDPISGHDNLYWYRRVMGKEIKFLLHFVKESKQDESGMPNNRFLAERTGGTYSTLKVQPAELEDSGVYFCASSQDKGLPSYGYTFGSGTRLTVV.

This chain joins TRBV9 and TRBJ2-1; D remains unclear. This CDR3 has 13 residues. The germline V gene has CDR1 SGDLS and CDR2 YYNGEE. Trimming removed 4 bases from V and 4 bases from J, with 9 bases in between. CDR3 sequence: CASSMNRYNEQFF. The CDR3 DNA follows: TGTGCCAGCAGCATGAATCGTTACAATGAGCAGTTCTTC.

This chain joins TRBV2 and TRBJ2-1, with D possibly called TRBD1 or TRBD2 (5 bases each). CDR1 is SNHLY and CDR2 is FYNNEI in the germline V gene. This CDR3 is built from 15 residues. Trimming took 7 bases from V and 0 from J, leaving 13 bases between them. The CDR3 DNA reads TGTGCCAGCATACTGGGGACCCGCTCCTACAATGAGCAGTTCTTC. This translates into CASILGTRSYNEQFF.

In its sample, this clone was seen a few times. V usage is TRBV6-6 and J usage is TRBJ1-6; D is possibly TRBD1 (5 bases). The CDR3 spans 13 residues. Trimming cost V 6 bases and J 5 bases, with 8 bases left between them. Germline CDR1 is MNHNY and CDR2 is SVGAGI (reference sequence). As DNA, the CDR3 is TGTGCCAGCAGACAGGTAAATAATTCACCCCTCCACTTT. Its protein product is CASRQVNNSPLHF.

The J gene is TRBJ2-7, the V gene TRBV30; TRBD1 agrees at 7 bases. The CDR3 spans 14 residues. V lost 1 base to trimming and J lost 3 bases; unmatched junction nucleotides: 6. Per germline, CDR1 GTSNPN and CDR2 SVGIG (reference sequence). CDR3 amino acids: CAWSAGTVYYEQYF. CDR3 bases: TGTGCCTGGAGTGCCGGGACAGTCTACTACGAGCAGTACTTC.

The rearrangement joins TRBV27 to TRBJ2-7; 15 bases align to TRBD2. J gave up 5 bases and V 5 bases, and 16 bases lay outside the gene matches. CDR1 is MNHEY and CDR2 is SMNVEV in the germline V gene (reference sequence). The CDR3 is 19 residues long. CDR3 sequence (DNA): TGTGCCAGCAGTCCTCCGGGACTAGCGGGAGGCCCTCGTATTAACGAGCAGTACTTC. It translates to CASSPPGLAGGPRINEQYF.

This clone was seen more than once but under ten times. This chain connects TRBV9 to TRBJ1-1; TRBD1 matches 7 bases. CDR1 is SGDLS and CDR2 is YYNGEE in the germline V gene. The CDR3 has 14 amino acids. V trimming: 3 bases; J trimming: 0 bases; junction bases outside the gene matches: 2. CDR3 residues: CASSAGQLNTEAFF. The CDR3 DNA is TGTGCCAGCAGCGCGGGACAGCTGAACACTGAAGCTTTCTTT. The whole variable domain, filled in from reference TRBV9 and TRBJ1-1, reads DSGVTQTPKHLITATGQRVTLRCSPRSGDLSVYWYQQSLDQGLQFLIQYYNGEERAKGNILERFSAQQFPDLHSELNLSSLELGDSALYFCASSAGQLNTEAFFGQGTRLTVV.

The rearrangement uses TRBV2 and TRBJ2-7; no clear D. Germline V CDR1 and CDR2: SNHLY, FYNNEI. V dropped 2 bases and J dropped 2 bases, with 10 bases sitting between them. The CDR3 extends over 14 amino acids. This CDR3 is CASSESGETYEQYF. Written as DNA, the CDR3 is TGTGCCAGCAGTGAATCTGGCGAGACCTACGAGCAGTACTTC.

This chain joins TRBV27 and TRBJ2-7, with D unclear. The CDR3 length is 12 residues. The germline CDR1 and CDR2 sequences are MNHEY and SMNVEV (reference sequence). V dropped 4 bases and J dropped 0 bases, with 4 bases sitting between them. CDR3 in DNA: TGTGCCAGCAGTTCCCTCTCCTACGAGCAGTACTTC. Translation gives CASSSLSYEQYF.

The sample holds one count of this clone. The chain is built from TRBV19 and TRBJ2-5; D may be TRBD1 (5 bases). The CDR3 has 19 amino acids. CDR1 and CDR2 (germline): LNHDA, SQIVND (reference sequence). V lost 3 bases, J lost 1 base, and 24 bases lay in between. As DNA, the CDR3 is TGTGCCAGTAGTATCTTCTTACAGGCAACGAAACCTATCCAAGAGACCCAGTACTTC. Its translation is CASSIFLQATKPIQETQYF.

The chain has TRBV6-4 and TRBJ2-7, with 9 bases matching TRBD1. The CDR3 covers 16 residues. J was trimmed by 2 bases and V by 4 bases; bases with no gene match: 9. Looked up from germline, CDR1 is MRHNA and CDR2 is SNTAGT. In nucleotides, the CDR3 is TGTGCCAGCAGTGGGACAGGGGCGCCCTGGGCCTACGAGCAGTACTTC. Its translation is CASSGTGAPWAYEQYF.

CDR3 sequence (DNA): TGTGCCAGCAGCTTAGTCCCGGGGGGGCGGACAGATACGCAGTATTTT. Its translation: CASSLVPGGRTDTQYF. V usage is TRBV7-9 and J usage is TRBJ2-3; 8 positions match TRBD2. V lost 1 base to trimming and J lost 3 bases; unmatched junction nucleotides: 6. The CDR3 is made up of 16 amino acids. The V gene's germline CDR1 is SEHNR and CDR2 FQNEAQ (reference sequence).

The chain employs TRBV9 and TRBJ1-1; 10 positions match TRBD1. The CDR3 extends over 13 amino acids. Germline V CDR1 and CDR2: SGDLS, YYNGEE. J gave up 7 bases and V 3 bases, and 3 bases lay outside the gene matches. The CDR3 sequence: CASSAGQGYEAFF. As DNA, the CDR3 is TGTGCCAGCAGCGCGGGACAGGGGTATGAAGCTTTCTTT.

CDR3 DNA: TGTGCCAGCAGTTACTGGCTAGCGGGGGGTATCGGGGAGCTGTTTTTT. Residues: CASSYWLAGGIGELFF. V and J are TRBV6-5 and TRBJ2-2; 11 bases fit TRBD2. After removal of 1 base from V and 7 bases from J, the junction contained 5 bases not matched to a gene. This CDR3 has 16 residues. Germline loops: CDR1 MNHEY, CDR2 SVGAGI.

The chain is built from TRBV7-9 and TRBJ2-1; possibly TRBD1 for D (5 bases). The CDR3 totals 15 residues. Germline CDR1 is SEHNR and CDR2 is FQNEAQ (reference sequence). Trimming stripped 8 bases from V and 0 bases from J, with 14 bases between. The DNA of the CDR3 is TGTGCCAGCTCTAGTCGCCAGGGCTCCTACAATGAGCAGTTCTTC. Translated, it gives CASSSRQGSYNEQFF.

The chain employs TRBV2 and TRBJ2-4; D tentatively reads TRBD1 or TRBD2 (7 bases each). V dropped 8 bases and J dropped 1 base, with 18 bases sitting between them. The CDR3 has 16 amino acids. From germline, CDR1 is SNHLY and CDR2 FYNNEI. Here the CDR3 DNA reads TGTGCCAGCGGGGGGGACAGAGGACGGGCCAAAAACATTCAGTACTTC. Translated, it gives CASGGDRGRAKNIQYF.

The chain combines TRBV5-1 with TRBJ2-3, with D tentatively TRBD1 (6 bases). V gave up 0 bases and J gave up 2 bases, with 16 bases separating them. The CDR3 is 17 amino acids. The germline CDR1 and CDR2 sequences are SGHRS and YFSETQ. The CDR3 DNA reads as TGCGCCAGCAGCTTGGCCACTCAGGGGATCTTCACAGATACGCAGTATTTT. Amino acids: CASSLATQGIFTDTQYF.

The V call is TRBV6-1, the J call TRBJ2-7; 7 nucleotides align to TRBD1. CDR1 is MNHNS, CDR2 SASEGT, per germline. The CDR3 is 15 amino acids. V dropped 1 base and J dropped 0; count of bases not matched to a gene: 3. In DNA, the CDR3 is TGTGCCAGCAGTGAAGGGACAGGTAGCTCCTACGAGCAGTACTTC. It codes for CASSEGTGSSYEQYF.

V gene TRBV11-2 combines with J gene TRBJ2-7, with TRBD1 identical over 7 bases. The CDR3 is 15 residues long. Germline-derived CDR1 and CDR2 are SGHAT and FQNNGV. Unmatched junction bases numbered 9, after V lost 4 bases and J lost 3 bases. The CDR3 region is CASSSRQGINYEQYF. CDR3 coding DNA: TGTGCCAGCAGCTCAAGACAGGGTATAAACTACGAGCAGTACTTC. The complete variable domain, with remaining parts taken from reference TRBV11-2 and TRBJ2-7, reads EAGVAQSPRYKIIEKRQSVAFWCNPISGHATLYWYQQILGQGPKLLIQFQNNGVVDDSQLPKDRFSAERLKGVDSTLKIQPAKLEDSAVYLCASSSRQGINYEQYFGPGTRLTVT.

The chain is built from TRBV5-6 and TRBJ2-5, with D possibly being TRBD1 or TRBD2 (6 bases each). The CDR3 is made up of 16 amino acids. V shed 1 base and J shed 5 bases, with 18 bases lying between them. Germline CDR1 reads SGHDT; CDR2 reads YYEEEE. DNA of the CDR3: TGTGCCAGCAGCTTGCCCTTATCGGGGGCAGGGGAGACCCAGTACTTC. Translating it yields CASSLPLSGAGETQYF.

The chain employs TRBV6-5 and TRBJ2-7; no clear D gene. Trimming removed 2 bases at V and 2 bases at J, with 13 bases between. This CDR3 has 15 residues. CDR1 is MNHEY and CDR2 is SVGAGI in the germline V gene. For the CDR3, the DNA is TGTGCCAGCAGTTACGAGCCAGTCGACCCCTACGAGCAGTACTTC. Protein sequence: CASSYEPVDPYEQYF.

This chain uses TRBV6-1 with TRBJ1-2; tentative D call: TRBD1 (5 bases). Germline assignment: CDR1 MNHNS and CDR2 SASEGT. The CDR3 runs to 14 residues. V lost 7 bases and J lost 1, with 13 bases in between. CDR3 nucleotides: TGTGCCAGCATATTCAACAGGTTTAACTATGGCTACACCTTC. Residues: CASIFNRFNYGYTF.